The 12 T cell receptor beta chains below were found in one sample sequenced in a study of shared T cell receptors in the human thymus. Produced via immunoSEQ multiplex PCR; TCRdb's table is partial and in-frame only. Among some 700,000 clones, over 75% were seen once, and the ten largest hold about 0.01%. The sample was also linked to a second study, of human thymus T cells.

The source material was thymocytes. Source of these receptors: a boy in the first two years of life with a congenital heart defect.

The CDR3 bases are TGTGCCAGCAGCCCTGGACAGGAATTTTACAATGAGCAGTTCTTC. It yields the protein CASSPGQEFYNEQFF. This chain links TRBV4-2 with TRBJ2-1; 7 bases align to TRBD1. Germline V gene lookup returns CDR1 LGHNA and CDR2 YNFKEQ. Trimming took 4 bases from V and 4 from J; bases not matched to a gene: 7. CDR3 length: 15 amino acids.

V gene TRBV15 combines with J gene TRBJ2-7, with D perhaps TRBD1 (5 bases). Germline values: CDR1 LNHNV, CDR2 YYDKDF (reference sequence). The CDR3 covers 18 residues. V shed 0 bases and J shed 0 bases, with 18 bases lying between them. The CDR3 coding sequence is TGTGCCACCAGCAGAGACCCAGGACACGACACCCTCTCCTACGAGCAGTACTTC. It translates to CATSRDPGHDTLSYEQYF.

On this clone: Other DNA sequences in the sample encode the same CDR3. The CDR3 DNA reads TGTGCCAGCAGTGAATCTTGGACAGGGGTTGGAGCTGAGCAGTACTTC. The encoded protein is CASSESWTGVGAEQYF. The chain couples TRBV25-1 to TRBJ2-7, with 9 bases matching TRBD1. The J segment lost 7 bases and the V segment lost 1 base, leaving 11 bases of the junction unmatched. The CDR3 length is 16 residues. The germline CDR1 and CDR2 sequences are MGHDK and SYGVNS.

DNA of the CDR3: TGTGCCAGCAGCGTCAGTAGAGTATTTACAGGGGACACCTACAATGAGCAGTTCTTC. Translated, it gives CASSVSRVFTGDTYNEQFF. This rearrangement joins TRBV9 to TRBJ2-1, with 7 bases that match TRBD1. CDR1 SGDLS and CDR2 YYNGEE come from the germline V gene. V trimming: 2 bases; J trimming: 2 bases; junction bases outside the gene matches: 16. The CDR3 is 19 residues long.

This sequence joins TRBV11-2 and TRBJ2-2; D call uncertain. The ends were cut back, 5 bases at V and 1 base at J, with 14 bases in the middle. Germline V gene lookup returns CDR1 SGHAT and CDR2 FQNNGV. CDR3 size: 16 residues. The DNA of the CDR3 is TGTGCCAGCAGCCCCCACCCGACTCAGAACACCGGGGAGCTGTTTTTT. Translated: CASSPHPTQNTGELFF.

The gene calls are TRBV4-2 and TRBJ2-5; 9 bases agree with TRBD2. This CDR3 is built from 17 residues. Losses at the gene ends were 0 bases for V and 4 bases for J; bases not matched to a gene: 9. CDR1 is LGHNA and CDR2 is YNFKEQ in the germline V gene. Here the CDR3 DNA reads TGTGCCAGCAGCCAAGATACGGCAGCGGGAGGTCTAGAGACCCAGTACTTC. This sequence encodes CASSQDTAAGGLETQYF.

The V call is TRBV27, the J call TRBJ2-1; 11 bases line up with TRBD2. Per germline, CDR1 MNHEY and CDR2 SMNVEV (reference sequence). The CDR3 spans 15 residues. Trimming took 3 bases from V and 4 from J; bases not matched to a gene: 2. In nucleotides, the CDR3 is TGTGCCAGCAGTTTTAGCGGGGGGGTTTACAATGAGCAGTTCTTC. It translates to CASSFSGGVYNEQFF.

This chain connects TRBV2 to TRBJ1-5; D perhaps matches TRBD1 (5 bases). The CDR3 runs 16 residues. Trimming stripped 2 bases from V and 1 base from J, with 12 bases between. Germline CDR1 reads SNHLY; CDR2 reads FYNNEI. The CDR3 nucleotides are TGTGCCAGCAGTGAAAGGAGGGACTCCAGCAATCAGCCCCAGCATTTT. This encodes CASSERRDSSNQPQHF.

The rearrangement links TRBV4-2 to TRBJ2-7, with TRBD1 identical over 9 bases. J gave up 1 base and V 4 bases, and 8 bases lay outside the gene matches. The CDR3 covers 16 residues. Germline assignment: CDR1 LGHNA and CDR2 YNFKEQ. In nucleotides, the CDR3 is TGTGCCAGCAGCCCACGTTACGGGACAGGGTCCTACGAGCAGTACTTC. It is translated as CASSPRYGTGSYEQYF.

The chain is built from TRBV10-1 and TRBJ1-3; 9 nucleotides line up with TRBD1. V dropped 8 bases and J dropped 4; count of bases not matched to a gene: 6. The CDR3 length is 14 residues. CDR1 and CDR2 from the germline V gene are WNHNN and SYGVQD (reference sequence). The CDR3 DNA sequence: TGCGCCAGCGGGACAGGGTCGGACGGAAACACCATATATTTT. Encoded protein: CASGTGSDGNTIYF.

J is TRBJ2-1 and V is TRBV20-1, with a tentative D call TRBD1 (5 bases). Per the germline V gene, CDR1 is DFQATT and CDR2 is SNEGSKA (reference sequence). The length of the CDR3 is 11 residues. V was trimmed by 3 bases and J by 9 bases, leaving 9 bases between them. The CDR3 loop reads CSASWGGEQFF. CDR3 DNA sequence: TGCAGTGCTAGTTGGGGCGGTGAGCAGTTCTTC.

Turning to this clone: Other DNA sequences within the sample encode an identical CDR3. The chain has TRBV5-1 and TRBJ2-1; D gene ambiguous. The V end lost 0 bases, the J end lost 9 bases, and 4 bases lay between the germline ends. This CDR3 has 11 amino acids. Germline CDR1 and CDR2: SGHRS and YFSETQ. CDR3 loop: CASSLAGEQFF. CDR3 DNA: TGCGCCAGCAGCTTGGCGGGTGAGCAGTTCTTC.